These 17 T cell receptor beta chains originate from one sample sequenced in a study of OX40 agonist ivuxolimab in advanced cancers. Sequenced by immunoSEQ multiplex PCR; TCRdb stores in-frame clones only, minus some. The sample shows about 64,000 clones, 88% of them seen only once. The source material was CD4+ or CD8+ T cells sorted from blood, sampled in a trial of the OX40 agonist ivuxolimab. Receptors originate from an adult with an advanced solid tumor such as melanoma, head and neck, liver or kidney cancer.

The CDR3 protein is CASSPAPLGSNQPQHF. In DNA form, the CDR3 reads TGCGCCAGCAGTCCCGCCCCGTTGGGGTCAAATCAGCCCCAGCATTTT. The genes are TRBV5-1 and TRBJ1-5; D unclear. The CDR3 covers 16 residues. Trimming removed 5 bases at V and 4 bases at J, with 19 bases between. Germline lookup yields CDR1 SGHRS and CDR2 YFSETQ.

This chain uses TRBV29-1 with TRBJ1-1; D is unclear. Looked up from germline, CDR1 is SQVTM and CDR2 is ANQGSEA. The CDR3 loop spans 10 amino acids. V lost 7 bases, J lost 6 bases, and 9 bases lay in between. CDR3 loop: CSASWAEAFF. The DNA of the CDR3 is TGCAGCGCTAGCTGGGCTGAAGCTTTCTTT.

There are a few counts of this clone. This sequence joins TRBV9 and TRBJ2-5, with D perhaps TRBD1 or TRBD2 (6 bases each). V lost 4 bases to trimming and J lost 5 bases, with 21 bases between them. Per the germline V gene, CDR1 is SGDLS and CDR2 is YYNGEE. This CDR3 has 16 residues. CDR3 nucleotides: TGTGCCAGCAGCACTCGGGGTAGGGGGGCGGAGGAGACCCAGTACTTC. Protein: CASSTRGRGAEETQYF.

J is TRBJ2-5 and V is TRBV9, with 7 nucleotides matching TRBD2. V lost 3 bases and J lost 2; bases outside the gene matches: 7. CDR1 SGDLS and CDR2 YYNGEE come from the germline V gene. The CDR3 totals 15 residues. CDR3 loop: CASSGSGTTQETQYF. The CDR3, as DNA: TGTGCCAGCAGCGGCTCCGGGACTACGCAAGAGACCCAGTACTTC. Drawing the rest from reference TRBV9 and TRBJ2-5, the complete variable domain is DSGVTQTPKHLITATGQRVTLRCSPRSGDLSVYWYQQSLDQGLQFLIQYYNGEERAKGNILERFSAQQFPDLHSELNLSSLELGDSALYFCASSGSGTTQETQYFGPGTRLLVL.

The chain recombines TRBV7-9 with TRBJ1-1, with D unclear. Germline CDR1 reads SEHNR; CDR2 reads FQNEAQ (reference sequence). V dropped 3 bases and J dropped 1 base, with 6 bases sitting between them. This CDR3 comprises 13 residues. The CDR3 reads CASSFGRNTEAFF. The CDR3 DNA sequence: TGTGCCAGCAGCTTTGGGCGGAACACTGAAGCTTTCTTT.

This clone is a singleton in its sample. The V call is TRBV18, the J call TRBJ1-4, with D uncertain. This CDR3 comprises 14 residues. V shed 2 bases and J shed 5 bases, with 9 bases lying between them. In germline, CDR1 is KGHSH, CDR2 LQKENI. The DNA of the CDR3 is TGTGCCAGCTCACCAACAGCAAACAATGAAAAACTGTTTTTT. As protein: CASSPTANNEKLFF.

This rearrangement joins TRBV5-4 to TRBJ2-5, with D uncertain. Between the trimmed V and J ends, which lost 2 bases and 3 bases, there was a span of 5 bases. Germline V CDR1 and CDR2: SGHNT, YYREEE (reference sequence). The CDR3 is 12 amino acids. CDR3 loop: CASSLTEETQYF. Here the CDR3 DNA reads TGTGCCAGCAGCTTAACGGAAGAGACCCAGTACTTC.

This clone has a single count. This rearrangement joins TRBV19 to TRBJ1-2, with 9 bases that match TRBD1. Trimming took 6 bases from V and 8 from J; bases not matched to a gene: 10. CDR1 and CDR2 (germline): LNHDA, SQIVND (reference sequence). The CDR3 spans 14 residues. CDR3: CASSPTGTGRGYTF. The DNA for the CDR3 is TGTGCCAGTAGCCCCACCGGGACAGGGAGAGGCTACACCTTC.

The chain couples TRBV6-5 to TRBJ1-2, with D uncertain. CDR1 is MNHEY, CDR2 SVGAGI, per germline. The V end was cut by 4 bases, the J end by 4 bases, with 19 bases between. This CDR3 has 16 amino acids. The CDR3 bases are TGTGCCAGCAGTTCGTCCTCTGCGAGGGTTCCCTATGGCTACACCTTC. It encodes CASSSSSARVPYGYTF.

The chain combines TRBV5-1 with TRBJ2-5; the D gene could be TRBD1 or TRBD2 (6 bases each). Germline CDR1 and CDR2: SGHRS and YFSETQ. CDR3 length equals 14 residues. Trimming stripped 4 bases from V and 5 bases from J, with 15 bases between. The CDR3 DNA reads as TGCGCCAGCAGCAAAGGGGGGAATGGTGAGACCCAGTACTTC. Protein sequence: CASSKGGNGETQYF.

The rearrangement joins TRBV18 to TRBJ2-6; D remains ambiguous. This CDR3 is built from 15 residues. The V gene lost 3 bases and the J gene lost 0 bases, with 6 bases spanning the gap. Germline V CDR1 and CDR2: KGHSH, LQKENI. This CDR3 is CASSPDHSGANVLTF. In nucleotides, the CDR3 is TGTGCCAGCTCACCCGACCACTCTGGGGCCAACGTCCTGACTTTC.

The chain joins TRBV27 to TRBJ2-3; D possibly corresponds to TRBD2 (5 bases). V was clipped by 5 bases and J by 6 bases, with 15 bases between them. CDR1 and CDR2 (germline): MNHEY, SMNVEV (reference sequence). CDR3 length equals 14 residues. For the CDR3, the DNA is TGTGCCAGCAGTCTTAGTCGGCTAGCCGATACGCAGTATTTT. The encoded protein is CASSLSRLADTQYF.

CDR3 sequence: CASSLTGSEQYF. CDR3 nucleotides: TGTGCCAGTAGTCTTACAGGGTCCGAGCAGTACTTC. The chain carries TRBV19 and TRBJ2-7; tentative D call: TRBD1 (6 bases). Deletions cut 5 bases from V and 6 bases from J, with 11 bases between. CDR1 is LNHDA, CDR2 SQIVND, per germline (reference sequence). There are 12 residues in the CDR3.

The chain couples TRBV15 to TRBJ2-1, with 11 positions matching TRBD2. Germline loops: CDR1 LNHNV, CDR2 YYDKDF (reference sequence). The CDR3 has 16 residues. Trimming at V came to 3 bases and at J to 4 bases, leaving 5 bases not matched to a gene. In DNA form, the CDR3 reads TGTGCCACCAGCAGGTTGACTAGCGGGGAATACAATGAGCAGTTCTTC. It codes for CATSRLTSGEYNEQFF.

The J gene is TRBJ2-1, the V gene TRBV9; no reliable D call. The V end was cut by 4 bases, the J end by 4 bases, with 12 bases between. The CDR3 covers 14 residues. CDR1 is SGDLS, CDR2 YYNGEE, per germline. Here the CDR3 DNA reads TGTGCCAGCAGCCGTACGGTTGCGTACAATGAGCAGTTCTTC. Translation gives CASSRTVAYNEQFF.

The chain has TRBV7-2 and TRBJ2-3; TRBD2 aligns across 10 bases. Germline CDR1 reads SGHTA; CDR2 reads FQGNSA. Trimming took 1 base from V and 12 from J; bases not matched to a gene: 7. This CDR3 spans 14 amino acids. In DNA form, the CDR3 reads TGTGCCAGCAGCTTAGAGTTAACTAGCGGGAATCAGTATTTT. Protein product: CASSLELTSGNQYF. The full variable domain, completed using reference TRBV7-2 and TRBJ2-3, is GAGVSQSPSNKVTEKGKDVELRCDPISGHTALYWYRQSLGQGLEFLIYFQGNSAPDKSGLPSDRFSAERTGGSVSTLTIQRTQQEDSAVYLCASSLELTSGNQYFGPGTRLTVL.

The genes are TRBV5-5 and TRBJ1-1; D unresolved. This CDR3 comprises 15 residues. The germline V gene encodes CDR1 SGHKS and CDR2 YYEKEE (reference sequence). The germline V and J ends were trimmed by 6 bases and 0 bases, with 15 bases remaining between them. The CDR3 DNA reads TGTGCCAGCACCACTTTAAGCGGTTTGAACACTGAAGCTTTCTTT. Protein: CASTTLSGLNTEAFF.